Each of the 13 T cell receptor beta chains below was sequenced from the same sample in a study of blood T cell repertoires in COVID-19. Profiled with immunoSEQ multiplex PCR; TCRdb holds only in-frame clones, not every one. The table records about 250,000 clones, about nine tenths of them present only once. Sample: PBMCs or T cells enriched from blood (not recorded which). The receptors derive from a man aged 35-49 years who had recovered from COVID-19.

V and J are TRBV5-4 and TRBJ1-2, with 7 positions matching TRBD1. CDR3 length: 13 amino acids. From germline, CDR1 is SGHNT and CDR2 YYREEE (reference sequence). V lost 4 bases and J lost 3; bases outside the gene matches: 3. The CDR3 nucleotides read TGTGCCAGCAGCCGACAGGGATACTATGGCTACACCTTC. This translates into CASSRQGYYGYTF.

This chain links TRBV5-8 with TRBJ1-2; TRBD1 might be the D (6 bases). The CDR3 consists of 14 residues. Germline V gene sequence: CDR1 SGHTS, CDR2 YDEGEE. Trimming took off 4 bases at V and 3 bases at J, with 13 bases between the two ends. The CDR3 loop is CASSGPTGDYGYTF. CDR3 nucleotide sequence: TGTGCCAGCAGCGGACCGACAGGTGACTATGGCTACACCTTC.

Points on this clone: At one of its ends the junction is not consistent with the germline gene, which may arise from a read error. J is TRBJ2-5 and V is TRBV7-7, with TRBD2 matching over 11 bases. Per the germline V gene, CDR1 is SSHAT and CDR2 is FNYEAQ (reference sequence). CDR3 length: 17 amino acids. The CDR3 sequence: CASSLGLSGGDQETQYF. The CDR3 DNA is TGTGCTAGCAGCTTAGGTCTTAGCGGGGGGGACCAAGAGACCCAGTACTTC.

This clone was seen a few times. This chain connects TRBV7-2 to TRBJ1-6, with 8 bases lining up with TRBD1. There are 14 residues in the CDR3. Germline-derived CDR1 and CDR2 are SGHTA and FQGNSA. V dropped 2 bases and J dropped 8; count of bases not matched to a gene: 2. The CDR3 sequence is CASSLQDRDSPLHF. The CDR3 DNA is TGTGCCAGCAGCTTACAGGACAGGGATTCACCCCTCCACTTT.

The chain joins TRBV5-5 to TRBJ2-1, with 7 bases fitting TRBD1. This CDR3 is built from 14 residues. Trimming took 2 bases from V and 3 from J; bases not matched to a gene: 2. The V gene's germline CDR1 is SGHKS and CDR2 YYEKEE (reference sequence). CDR3 in amino acids: CASSLRTGYNEQFF. The DNA for the CDR3 is TGTGCCAGCAGCTTAAGGACAGGCTACAATGAGCAGTTCTTC.

The chain couples TRBV18 to TRBJ1-1; 7 bases are a match to TRBD1. Germline V gene lookup returns CDR1 KGHSH and CDR2 LQKENI. CDR3 length equals 16 residues. The V and J ends lost 0 bases and 1 base, in that order; junction bases with no gene match: 5. CDR3 region: CASSPPPGTENTEAFF. Written as DNA, the CDR3 is TGTGCCAGCTCACCACCCCCCGGGACAGAGAACACTGAAGCTTTCTTT.

The chain couples TRBV20-1 to TRBJ2-1; D may be TRBD1 (5 bases). The ends were cut back, 2 bases at V and 9 bases at J, with 8 bases in the middle. Germline CDR1 DFQATT, CDR2 SNEGSKA (reference sequence). This CDR3 is built from 11 residues. The CDR3 DNA sequence: TGCAGTGCTAGAAGGGGTGCTGAGCAGTTCTTC. Translation: CSARRGAEQFF.

The chain combines TRBV16 with TRBJ2-3; no reliable D call. V was shortened by 7 bases and J by 2 bases, with 16 bases between the two germline ends. This CDR3 has 15 residues. Germline lookup yields CDR1 KGHSY and CDR2 FQNENV. CDR3 sequence (DNA): TGTGCCAGCACCCGAGCCCTGGGCGACACAGATACGCAGTATTTT. This sequence encodes CASTRALGDTDTQYF.

The CDR3 nucleotides read TGTGCCTGGTCTCCGGGACTAGCGGGTTACGAGCAGTACTTC. Translated, it gives CAWSPGLAGYEQYF. The genes are TRBV30 and TRBJ2-7; 12 nucleotides agree with TRBD2. Germline loops: CDR1 GTSNPN, CDR2 SVGIG (reference sequence). V shed 5 bases, J shed 4 bases, and the junction held 6 bases outside the gene matches. This CDR3 is 14 amino acids long. The entire variable domain, with the rest obtained from reference TRBV30 and TRBJ2-7, is as follows: SQTIHQWPATLVQPVGSPLSLECTVEGTSNPNLYWYRQAAGRGLQLLFYSVGIGQISSEVPQNLSASRPQDRQFILSSKKLLLSDSGFYLCAWSPGLAGYEQYFGPGTRLTVT.

This chain uses TRBV7-9 with TRBJ2-1; possible D gene TRBD2, 6 bases. Trimming stripped 3 bases from V and 8 bases from J, with 20 bases between. Germline CDR1 and CDR2: SEHNR and FQNEAQ (reference sequence). The CDR3 sequence is 16 residues long. The CDR3 DNA is TGTGCCAGCAGCTTCCAGCCGGGACTCGAGATGGATGAGCAGTTCTTC. Residues: CASSFQPGLEMDEQFF.

The rearrangement uses TRBV6-5 and TRBJ2-1; TRBD1 agrees at 8 bases. The trim removed 4 bases at V and 7 bases at J, leaving 9 bases unmatched. The CDR3 runs 15 residues. Germline V gene data show CDR1 as MNHEY and CDR2 as SVGAGI. This CDR3 reads CASSSGQGFTNEQFF. CDR3 bases: TGTGCCAGCAGTTCCGGACAGGGTTTTACTAATGAGCAGTTCTTC.

This clone has a single count. CDR3: CASSLPSGNEQYF. In DNA, the CDR3 is TGTGCCAGCAGTTTACCTAGCGGCAACGAGCAGTACTTC. The V and J genes are TRBV11-2 and TRBJ2-7; 7 bases agree with TRBD2. The V and J ends lost 6 bases and 5 bases, in that order; junction bases with no gene match: 7. CDR1 and CDR2 (germline): SGHAT, FQNNGV. This CDR3 contains 13 residues. The variable domain in full, completed from reference TRBV11-2 and TRBJ2-7, reads EAGVAQSPRYKIIEKRQSVAFWCNPISGHATLYWYQQILGQGPKLLIQFQNNGVVDDSQLPKDRFSAERLKGVDSTLKIQPAKLEDSAVYLCASSLPSGNEQYFGPGTRLTVT.

The chain carries TRBV5-1 and TRBJ2-1; D remains ambiguous. V lost 0 bases to trimming and J lost 6 bases, with 16 bases between them. Germline CDR1 is SGHRS and CDR2 is YFSETQ. The CDR3 is 16 amino acids. The CDR3 protein is CASSLDSRFPGNEQFF. The CDR3 nucleotides read TGCGCCAGCAGCTTGGATTCGCGCTTTCCGGGCAATGAGCAGTTCTTC.